These T cell receptor beta chains were read from a single sample in a study of a mutant IDH1 vaccine in newly diagnosed glioma. Measured with immunoSEQ multiplex PCR; TCRdb has only the in-frame clones, and not every one. The data show over 45,000 clones, more than 85% seen once. The specimen comprised PBMCs, sampled from a glioma patient treated with radiotherapy, temozolomide or both. The receptors derive from a man aged 45-60 years with glioma. CDR3s include the opening cysteine and the closing phenylalanine or tryptophan. A D gene is named only where the DNA matches it firmly. Expanded clones get a size class; other rows say once, few or many, or leave the size out.

CDR3aa,CDR3nt,v_gene,abundance,j_gene,d_gene
CASLALGGGYNEQFF,TGTGCCAGCTTAGCATTAGGGGGGGGGTACAATGAGCAGTTCTTC,TRBV27,NA,TRBJ2-1,NA
CAWMPRGGRYEQYF,TGTGCCTGGATGCCACGAGGGGGCCGCTACGAGCAGTACTTC,TRBV30,NA,TRBJ2-7,TRBD1
CASGLAGGRPEQFF,TGTGCTAGTGGCCTAGCGGGGGGACGACCTGAGCAGTTCTTC,TRBV12-5,NA,TRBJ2-1,TRBD2
CASSLITGGVGKNIQYF,TGTGCCAGCAGCTTAATCACAGGGGGTGTAGGCAAAAACATTCAGTACTTC,TRBV7-9,NA,TRBJ2-4,TRBD1
CASSQEVSVYGYTF,TGTGCCAGCAGCCAAGAAGTAAGCGTCTATGGCTACACCTTC,TRBV14,NA,TRBJ1-2,NA
CASSSGLLYEQYF,TGTGCCAGCTCATCGGGACTCCTGTACGAGCAGTACTTC,TRBV18,NA,TRBJ2-7,NA
CASSHLSGGRSTEAFF,TGTGCCAGCAGCCACCTGTCGGGAGGTAGGAGCACTGAAGCTTTCTTT,TRBV13,NA,TRBJ1-1,NA
CASPNRETQYF,TGCGCCAGCCCAAACCGGGAGACCCAGTACTTC,TRBV23-1,NA,TRBJ2-5,NA
CASSSSPTTTGELFF,TGCGCCAGCAGCTCGAGCCCGACAACCACCGGGGAGCTGTTTTTT,TRBV5-1,NA,TRBJ2-2,NA
CASRARTGGEQYF,TGCGCCAGCAGAGCTAGGACAGGCGGCGAGCAGTACTTC,TRBV10-1,few,TRBJ2-7,TRBD1
CASSLGGGVYNEQFF,TGCGCCAGCAGCTTGGGCGGGGGGGTCTACAATGAGCAGTTCTTC,TRBV5-1,NA,TRBJ2-1,TRBD2
CASSLGTERFF,TGTGCCAGCAGTTTGGGAACGGAACGCTTCTTT,TRBV27,once,TRBJ1-1,NA
CASSGSPRGANEQFF,TGTGCCAGCAGTGGTAGCCCGAGAGGGGCCAATGAGCAGTTCTTC,TRBV2,NA,TRBJ2-1,NA
CASSSRGGSGGEQYF,TGTGCCAGCAGTTCCCGGGGGGGGAGCGGAGGGGAGCAGTACTTC,TRBV6-6,NA,TRBJ2-7,TRBD2
CASSQENRDPDTQYF,TGCGCCAGCAGCCAGGAGAACAGGGACCCAGATACGCAGTATTTT,TRBV4-1,NA,TRBJ2-3,NA
CASSYSSFPEAFF,TGTGCCAGCAGTTACTCGAGTTTCCCTGAAGCTTTCTTT,TRBV6-6,NA,TRBJ1-1,NA
CASSGDRSGGEQYF,TGTGCCAGCAGTGGGGACAGGTCTGGGGGTGAGCAGTACTTC,TRBV2,NA,TRBJ2-7,TRBD1
CASSPGRVYNSPLHF,TGTGCCAGCAGCCCAGGAAGGGTTTATAATTCACCCCTCCACTTT,TRBV7-8,once,TRBJ1-6,NA
CASSLAKFGGTGELFF,TGTGCCAGCAGCTTGGCGAAGTTTGGGGGCACCGGGGAGCTGTTTTTT,TRBV5-4,NA,TRBJ2-2,NA
CAWGPGMDSPLHF,TGTGCCTGGGGCCCTGGAATGGATTCACCCCTCCACTTT,TRBV30,NA,TRBJ1-6,NA
CASYGTRWNNEQFF,TGTGCCAGCTACGGGACCCGGTGGAACAATGAGCAGTTCTTC,TRBV28,NA,TRBJ2-1,NA
CSVVSSDYEQFF,TGCAGCGTTGTGTCTAGTGACTATGAGCAGTTCTTC,TRBV29-1,NA,TRBJ2-1,NA
CASSLGGFRQTYSTDTQYF,TGCGCCAGCAGCTTGGGGGGATTCCGACAGACCTACAGCACAGATACGCAGTATTTT,TRBV5-1,NA,TRBJ2-3,NA
CASSFFQVNTEAFF,TGTGCCAGCAGCTTTTTTCAGGTGAACACTGAAGCTTTCTTT,TRBV5-6,NA,TRBJ1-1,NA
CASSLEGGRVTGELFF,TGTGCCAGCAGCCTAGAGGGGGGGCGGGTCACCGGGGAGCTGTTTTTT,TRBV7-6,NA,TRBJ2-2,NA
CASSLISGSGEQYF,TGTGCCAGCAGTTTAATATCGGGGAGTGGCGAGCAGTACTTC,TRBV27,NA,TRBJ2-7,NA
CASSQYAHQPQHF,TGCGCCAGCAGCCAGTACGCTCATCAGCCCCAGCATTTT,TRBV4-1,large,TRBJ1-5,NA
CAIVAGGVNNEQFF,TGTGCCATAGTAGCGGGAGGGGTAAACAATGAGCAGTTCTTC,TRBV2,NA,TRBJ2-1,TRBD2
CASMDSSGGETQYF,TGCGCCAGCATGGATTCCAGCGGGGGTGAGACCCAGTACTTC,TRBV5-1,NA,TRBJ2-5,TRBD2
CASSLAGVHGYTF,TGTGCCAGCAGCTTGGCAGGGGTCCATGGCTACACCTTC,TRBV5-4,NA,TRBJ1-2,NA
CASSLPDYQITGELFF,TGTGCCAGCAGCTTACCGGACTACCAGATCACCGGGGAGCTGTTTTTT,TRBV7-9,NA,TRBJ2-2,NA
CASSSGLAGKKANF,TGTGCCAGCAGCTCCGGGTTGGCCGGGAAAAAGGCTAACTTC,TRBV7-2,NA,TRBJ2-7,NA
CASSPDSLLYEQYF,TGCGCCAGCAGCCCGGACAGTCTGCTCTACGAGCAGTACTTC,TRBV4-3,NA,TRBJ2-7,NA
CASSSAGTEETQYF,TGTGCCAGCAGCTCCGCCGGGACAGAGGAGACCCAGTACTTC,TRBV5-5,NA,TRBJ2-5,TRBD1
CASSISGQNYEQYF,TGCGCCAGCAGCATTTCCGGACAGAACTACGAGCAGTACTTC,TRBV5-1,NA,TRBJ2-7,NA
CASSFNTRTYEQYF,TGTGCCAGCAGCTTTAATACCAGAACCTACGAGCAGTACTTC,TRBV11-1,NA,TRBJ2-7,NA
CASSLPAGGHEQYF,TGTGCCAGCAGCCTCCCTGCGGGAGGACACGAGCAGTACTTC,TRBV11-1,NA,TRBJ2-7,TRBD2
CASSPQGGSTDTQYF,TGTGCCAGCAGCCCCCAGGGGGGCAGCACAGATACGCAGTATTTT,TRBV7-2,NA,TRBJ2-3,NA
CATRVANEKLFF,TGTGCCACCAGGGTGGCTAATGAAAAACTGTTTTTT,TRBV28,once,TRBJ1-4,NA
CASSLLSDQETQYF,TGTGCCAGCAGTCTCCTCTCTGACCAAGAGACCCAGTACTTC,TRBV28,once,TRBJ2-5,NA
CASRPDRLETQYF,TGTGCCAGCAGACCGGACAGGTTGGAGACCCAGTACTTC,TRBV6-5,NA,TRBJ2-5,TRBD1
CASSLGYGPETQYF,TGCGCCAGCAGCCTCGGGTACGGCCCGGAGACCCAGTACTTC,TRBV5-1,NA,TRBJ2-5,NA
CASSLGTTATNEKLFF,TGTGCCAGCAGCCTAGGGACAACTGCAACTAATGAAAAACTGTTTTTT,TRBV5-5,NA,TRBJ1-4,NA
CASSLRGRHGEQYF,TGTGCCAGCAGTTTAAGGGGGCGGCACGGGGAGCAGTACTTC,TRBV27,NA,TRBJ2-7,TRBD1
CAISTSSRDRVSYEQYF,TGTGCCATCAGCACGAGCTCCCGGGACCGGGTATCGTACGAGCAGTACTTC,TRBV10-3,NA,TRBJ2-7,NA
CASSRDRELTQHF,TGTGCCAGCAGCCGGGACAGGGAATTGACACAGCATTTT,TRBV5-5,NA,TRBJ1-5,TRBD1
CASSVVGTGTISGANVLTF,TGTGCCAGCAGCGTAGTCGGGACAGGAACTATCTCTGGGGCCAACGTCCTGACTTTC,TRBV9,once,TRBJ2-6,TRBD1
CAWSFGAIGVLFYEQYF,TGTGCCTGGAGTTTTGGGGCGATAGGGGTCCTTTTTTACGAGCAGTACTTC,TRBV30,NA,TRBJ2-7,NA
CASSTRPGQGRGNTIYF,TGCGCCAGCAGCACACGACCGGGACAGGGGCGCGGAAACACCATATATTTT,TRBV5-1,NA,TRBJ1-3,TRBD1